These T cell receptor beta chains were read from a single sample in a study of cytomegalovirus exposure and HLA in healthy donors. TCRdb's copy holds only in-frame clones and misses some; the assay was immunoSEQ multiplex PCR. The sample yields approximately 60,000 clones, 93% seen once. Sequencing input: PBMCs. The receptors shown here come from a young woman in good health and CMV-seronegative. CDR3s include the opening cysteine and the closing phenylalanine or tryptophan. Fields, in order: V gene, clone size, D gene, J gene, CDR3 DNA, CDR3 protein. D genes are given only for firm matches. Clone size is not always given. Where it is, it says once, few, many or a class for expanded clones.

>TRBV7-2|once|TRBD2|TRBJ2-7
TGTGCCAGCAGCCAGAGTCTAGCGGGGGGGCCCGGGTACGAGCAGTACTTC
CASSQSLAGGPGYEQYF
>TRBV13|.|.|TRBJ2-2
TGTGCCAGCAGCTTGGAGCGGCAACTAACCGGGGAGCTGTTTTTT
CASSLERQLTGELFF
>TRBV5-1|.|.|TRBJ2-7
TGCGCCAGCAGCCAACCGGGGACACTCTCCTACGAGCAGTACTTC
CASSQPGTLSYEQYF
>TRBV21-1|.|.|TRBJ1-5
TGTGCCAGCATCCAAACTTGGTTGCGGGAGCATCAGCCCCAGCATTTT
CASIQTWLREHQPQHF
>TRBV28|.|TRBD1|TRBJ2-7
TGTGCCAGCAGTCCCGGGACAGTGAGCCTCTTAACCTACGAGCAGTACTTC
CASSPGTVSLLTYEQYF
>TRBV18|.|TRBD1|TRBJ1-1
TGTGCCAGCTCAACGACAGGGGACACTGAAGCTTTCTTT
CASSTTGDTEAFF
>TRBV5-1|.|TRBD2|TRBJ2-2
TGCGCCAGCAGCTCCCTAGGACTAGCGGGAGGACGCGGGGAGCTGTTTTTT
CASSSLGLAGGRGELFF
>TRBV7-8|.|TRBD1|TRBJ2-1
TGTGCCACCATAAAGCAGGGGACAGGGGGCAATCTAGCATACAATGAGCAGTTCTTC
CATIKQGTGGNLAYNEQFF
>TRBV6-5|once|.|TRBJ1-5
TGTGCCAGCAGGGAACGGACGGGAAGCAATCAGCCCCAGCATTTT
CASRERTGSNQPQHF
>TRBV18|few|.|TRBJ1-2
TGTGCCAGCTCACCACGGGCCCTTGGCTACACCTTC
CASSPRALGYTF
>TRBV6-6|.|.|TRBJ2-2
TGTGCCAGCGAAGAAGCAGGACGGGGAACCGGGGAGCTGTTTTTT
CASEEAGRGTGELFF
>TRBV30|.|.|TRBJ1-1
TGTGCCTGGAGTAGCGCAGAAAACACTGAAGCTTTCTTT
CAWSSAENTEAFF
>TRBV18|.|TRBD2|TRBJ2-1
TGTGCCAGCTCACCCCCGTTCGGTGCCAGCGGGAGGTCCCAGTTCTTC
CASSPPFGASGRSQFF
>TRBV4-3|.|TRBD2|TRBJ2-1
TGCGCCAGCAGCCGATCCGGGACTAGGAATAACAATGAGCAGTTCTTC
CASSRSGTRNNNEQFF
>TRBV6-4|.|TRBD2|TRBJ2-1
TGTGCCAGCAGTGACTCGGGGGGGACTAGTACTCAGTTCTTC
CASSDSGGTSTQFF
>TRBV6-4|.|TRBD1|TRBJ1-6
TGTGCCAGCAGGTCCCAGACAGGGGGCTATAATTCACCCCTCCACTTT
CASRSQTGGYNSPLHF
>TRBV28|.|.|TRBJ2-1
TGTGCCAGCAGTTTGTCTAGCATTTACAATGAGCAGTTCTTC
CASSLSSIYNEQFF